The 2 T cell receptor beta chains below come from one sample, sequenced in a study of beta chain features in type 1 diabetes. TCRB transcripts that were expressed got sequenced, as all of the isolated RNA had been reverse transcribed. The data were produced by immunoSEQ multiplex PCR, yet TCRdb's version contains in-frame clones alone and is incomplete. This sample has around 250,000 clones, with around 26% found just once. Sequenced sample: central memory CD4+ T cells from blood. Receptors were obtained from a man younger than 40 in good health.

This clone showed up just a few times. J is TRBJ2-1 and V is TRBV2; TRBD1 might be the D (6 bases). Trimming removed 3 bases from V and 0 bases from J, with 12 bases in between. The CDR3 extends over 16 amino acids. Germline assignment: CDR1 SNHLY and CDR2 FYNNEI. CDR3 sequence (DNA): TGTGCCAGCAGTGATACACAGGGTAGCTCCTACAATGAGCAGTTCTTC. As protein: CASSDTQGSSYNEQFF.

The V gene is TRBV20-1, the J gene TRBJ2-1; D possibly corresponds to TRBD2 (5 bases). Trimming pared 5 bases from V and 9 bases from J, leaving 11 bases between. Looked up from germline, CDR1 is DFQATT and CDR2 is SNEGSKA (reference sequence). The CDR3 is made up of 11 amino acids. CDR3 loop: CSADGLLEQFF. The DNA of the CDR3 is TGCAGTGCTGACGGACTTCTTGAGCAGTTCTTC.